The rows below give T cell receptor beta chains drawn from one sample of a study of post-analysis software for immune sequencing data. TCRdb used MiXCR to reprocess the PCR reads, holding one entry per CDR3 protein. The sample has some 240,000 distinct CDR3 sequences, approximately 34% seen once; the top ten hold around 4.8%. Source material: blood. The receptors derive from a girl aged 5-17 years with multiple sclerosis. Each CDR3 is given with its conserved first and last residue. Fields, in order: clone size, D gene, V gene, J gene, CDR3 protein, CDR3 DNA. The D gene is left open where the match is weak. Clone size, where shown, is once, few, many, or a class for clones that have expanded.

size: .
D: .
V: TRBV4-1
J: TRBJ2-5
CDR3: CASSRAQGYETQYF
DNA: TGCGCCAGCAGCCGAGCTCAGGGGTACGAGACCCAGTACTTC

size: .
D: .
V: TRBV12-3/TRBV12-4
J: TRBJ1-1
CDR3: CASSSNKNTEAFF
DNA: TGTGCCAGCAGTTCCAACAAGAACACTGAAGCTTTCTTT

size: .
D: .
V: TRBV4-3
J: TRBJ2-4
CDR3: CASSLFSTGRENIQYF
DNA: TGCGCCAGCAGCCTTTTTAGTACAGGGAGGGAAAACATTCAGTACTTC

size: .
D: TRBD1
V: TRBV20-1
J: TRBJ1-2
CDR3: CSARDVGTGGHGYTF
DNA: TGCAGTGCTAGAGACGTCGGGACAGGGGGGCATGGCTACACCTTC

size: many
D: .
V: TRBV6-1
J: TRBJ1-1
CDR3: CASSEYAAEAFF
DNA: TGTGCCAGCAGTGAATATGCTGCTGAAGCTTTCTTT

size: many
D: TRBD1
V: TRBV20-1
J: TRBJ1-2
CDR3: CSAVDRGGISGYTF
DNA: TGCAGTGCCGTTGACAGGGGCGGGATTTCTGGCTACACCTTC

size: .
D: TRBD2
V: TRBV24-1
J: TRBJ2-5
CDR3: CATSDGGETRYF
DNA: TGTGCCACCAGTGATGGGGGGGAGACCCGGTACTTC

size: few
D: TRBD1
V: TRBV12-3/TRBV12-4
J: TRBJ2-2
CDR3: CASSLYRDRVDTGELFF
DNA: TGTGCCAGCAGTTTATACCGGGACAGGGTGGACACCGGGGAGCTGTTTTTT

size: .
D: TRBD1
V: TRBV10-3
J: TRBJ2-1
CDR3: CAIRIGDRNSYNEQFF
DNA: TGTGCCATCAGGATTGGGGACAGGAACTCCTACAATGAGCAGTTCTTC

size: few
D: TRBD1
V: TRBV7-2
J: TRBJ1-2
CDR3: CASSLRQGEGYTF
DNA: TGTGCCAGCAGCCTTCGACAGGGCGAGGGCTACACCTTC

size: many
D: .
V: TRBV11-2
J: TRBJ2-4
CDR3: CASSLDSGSDIQYF
DNA: TGTGCCAGCAGCTTAGATTCCGGGAGTGACATTCAGTACTTC

size: once
D: TRBD2
V: TRBV6-5
J: TRBJ2-3
CDR3: CASSYRDTRRVAGATDTQYF
DNA: TGTGCCAGCAGTTACCGGGACACCCGTCGAGTAGCGGGGGCCACAGATACGCAGTATTTT

size: few
D: .
V: TRBV4-1
J: TRBJ2-5
CDR3: CASSPGGWETQYF
DNA: TGCGCCAGCAGCCCGGGCGGGTGGGAGACCCAGTACTTC

size: .
D: .
V: TRBV29-1
J: TRBJ1-1
CDR3: CSVVGGGTEAFF
DNA: TGCAGCGTTGTGGGGGGTGGAACTGAAGCTTTCTTT

size: many
D: TRBD2
V: TRBV12-3/TRBV12-4
J: TRBJ2-7
CDR3: CASRPAPSGRTYEQYF
DNA: TGTGCCAGCAGGCCGGCTCCTAGCGGGAGGACCTACGAGCAGTACTTC

size: .
D: .
V: TRBV6-2/TRBV6-3
J: TRBJ1-2
CDR3: CASSYSIHPTGTLGGYYGYTF
DNA: TGTGCCAGCAGTTACTCAATTCACCCGACCGGGACCCTCGGGGGATACTATGGCTACACCTTC

size: .
D: TRBD2
V: TRBV27
J: TRBJ2-1
CDR3: CASNPGPGRTYNEQFF
DNA: TGTGCCAGCAACCCCGGCCCCGGGAGGACCTACAATGAGCAGTTCTTC

size: few
D: .
V: TRBV5-1
J: TRBJ2-1
CDR3: CASSIVEAGVNEQFF
DNA: TGCGCCAGCAGCATTGTCGAGGCAGGCGTCAATGAGCAGTTCTTC

size: .
D: .
V: TRBV2
J: TRBJ1-2
CDR3: CASSESGAGYTF
DNA: TGTGCCAGCAGTGAGTCGGGGGCTGGCTACACCTTC

size: many
D: .
V: TRBV7-9
J: TRBJ1-2
CDR3: CASSLPSRAGYTF
DNA: TGTGCCAGCAGCTTACCATCCCGGGCTGGCTACACCTTC

size: .
D: .
V: TRBV13
J: TRBJ1-2
CDR3: CASSLGGRTRGYTF
DNA: TGTGCCAGCAGCTTGGGGGGCCGCACACGGGGCTACACCTTC

size: many
D: TRBD2
V: TRBV7-2
J: TRBJ2-1
CDR3: CASTPGSGASEQFF
DNA: TGTGCCAGCACTCCAGGTAGCGGGGCCAGTGAGCAGTTCTTC

size: many
D: TRBD2
V: TRBV7-9
J: TRBJ2-3
CDR3: CASSLARTSGTDTQYF
DNA: TGTGCCAGCAGCTTAGCGCGGACTAGCGGCACAGATACGCAGTATTTT

size: few
D: .
V: TRBV7-2
J: TRBJ2-5
CDR3: CASSLNVRQETQYF
DNA: TGTGCCAGCAGCTTGAACGTCAGGCAAGAGACCCAGTACTTC

size: .
D: .
V: TRBV28
J: TRBJ1-1
CDR3: CASRTTPPTEAFF
DNA: TGTGCCAGCAGGACGACACCGCCCACTGAAGCTTTCTTT

size: many
D: .
V: TRBV5-1
J: TRBJ1-2
CDR3: CASTSGAVGYTF
DNA: TGCGCCAGCACCTCGGGGGCAGTAGGCTACACCTTC

size: .
D: TRBD2
V: TRBV13
J: TRBJ2-7
CDR3: CASSLGRVAGVYEQYF
DNA: TGTGCCAGCAGCTTGGGAAGGGTAGCGGGAGTCTACGAGCAGTACTTC

size: .
D: .
V: TRBV20-1
J: TRBJ2-3
CDR3: CSARSTAVETQYF
DNA: TGCAGTGCTAGATCCACCGCAGTAGAGACGCAGTATTTT

size: .
D: TRBD1
V: TRBV28
J: TRBJ2-7
CDR3: CASRYFRGRGYEQYF
DNA: TGTGCCAGCAGGTACTTCAGGGGGCGCGGCTACGAGCAGTACTTC

size: .
D: TRBD1
V: TRBV29-1
J: TRBJ1-1
CDR3: CSVRGTGINTEAFF
DNA: TGCAGCGTAAGAGGGACAGGCATAAACACTGAAGCTTTCTTT

size: once
D: TRBD2
V: TRBV5-1
J: TRBJ2-1
CDR3: CASSLDGRARNEQFF
DNA: TGCGCCAGCAGCTTAGACGGGAGGGCCCGCAATGAGCAGTTCTTC

size: .
D: TRBD2
V: TRBV2
J: TRBJ2-1
CDR3: CASNGLAGYNEQFF
DNA: TGTGCCAGCAATGGACTAGCGGGATACAATGAGCAGTTCTTC

size: many
D: .
V: TRBV6-4
J: TRBJ1-1
CDR3: CASSPGGVNTEAFF
DNA: TGTGCCAGCTCGCCCGGGGGGGTGAACACTGAAGCTTTCTTT

size: .
D: .
V: TRBV10-3
J: TRBJ2-1
CDR3: CAISESDEQFF
DNA: TGTGCCATCAGTGAGTCGGATGAGCAGTTCTTC

size: .
D: .
V: TRBV6-2/TRBV6-3
J: TRBJ1-5
CDR3: CASSYSWDLGGNQPQHF
DNA: TGTGCCAGCAGTTACTCATGGGACTTAGGGGGCAATCAGCCCCAGCATTTT

size: many
D: .
V: TRBV12-3/TRBV12-4
J: TRBJ1-2
CDR3: CASTYGGLGGYTF
DNA: TGTGCCAGCACTTACGGGGGCCTAGGTGGCTACACCTTC

size: many
D: TRBD2
V: TRBV29-1
J: TRBJ2-1
CDR3: CSVGGLEQFF
DNA: TGCAGCGTCGGGGGACTAGAGCAGTTCTTC

size: few
D: .
V: TRBV20-1
J: TRBJ2-2
CDR3: CSAASGQNTGELFF
DNA: TGCAGTGCCGCAAGCGGGCAGAACACCGGGGAGCTGTTTTTT

size: many
D: .
V: TRBV12-3/TRBV12-4
J: TRBJ2-6
CDR3: CASSLDREISGANVLTF
DNA: TGTGCCAGCAGTTTAGACAGGGAAATCTCTGGGGCCAACGTCCTGACTTTC

size: .
D: .
V: TRBV3-1
J: TRBJ1-1
CDR3: CASSQVSGTRTEAFF
DNA: TGTGCCAGCAGCCAAGTGTCTGGGACGCGGACTGAAGCTTTCTTT

size: many
D: .
V: TRBV20-1
J: TRBJ1-6
CDR3: CSARPREISSYNSPLHF
DNA: TGCAGTGCTAGACCAAGGGAAATTAGCTCCTATAATTCACCCCTCCACTTT

size: many
D: .
V: TRBV5-4
J: TRBJ2-3
CDR3: CASRQPSTDTQYF
DNA: TGTGCCAGCAGGCAGCCTAGCACAGATACGCAGTATTTT

size: .
D: TRBD1
V: TRBV15
J: TRBJ2-5
CDR3: CATGQGIVETQYF
DNA: TGTGCCACCGGACAGGGGATCGTGGAGACCCAGTACTTC

size: .
D: .
V: TRBV20-1
J: TRBJ2-7
CDR3: CSARGTEIYEQYF
DNA: TGCAGTGCTAGAGGGACAGAAATCTACGAGCAGTACTTC

size: .
D: .
V: TRBV15
J: TRBJ2-7
CDR3: CATSRARNEQYF
DNA: TGTGCCACCAGCAGGGCCCGCAATGAGCAGTACTTC

size: .
D: TRBD2
V: TRBV29-1
J: TRBJ2-1
CDR3: CSMLGLARNEQFF
DNA: TGCAGCATGTTGGGACTAGCCCGGAATGAGCAGTTCTTC

size: many
D: .
V: TRBV29-1
J: TRBJ2-1
CDR3: CSVETRLRNEQFF
DNA: TGCAGCGTTGAGACTAGATTGCGCAATGAGCAGTTCTTC

size: .
D: .
V: TRBV12-3/TRBV12-4
J: TRBJ1-2
CDR3: CASSRMSGSPSNYGYTF
DNA: TGTGCCAGCAGCCGTATGTCAGGGTCCCCCTCTAACTATGGCTACACCTTC

size: .
D: TRBD1
V: TRBV7-9
J: TRBJ2-2
CDR3: CASSFWTGLSGELFF
DNA: TGTGCCAGCAGCTTCTGGACAGGGCTGAGCGGGGAGCTGTTTTTT

size: many
D: .
V: TRBV5-1
J: TRBJ2-3
CDR3: CASSIPAHTDTQYF
DNA: TGCGCCAGCAGCATACCCGCCCACACAGATACGCAGTATTTT

size: .
D: .
V: TRBV5-1
J: TRBJ1-4
CDR3: CASSLDFGANEKLFF
DNA: TGCGCCAGCAGCTTGGACTTTGGCGCGAATGAAAAACTGTTTTTT